This T cell receptor (beta chain) was profiled in a study of cytomegalovirus exposure and HLA in healthy donors. PCR primers comprised 60 Vbeta and 13 Jbeta primers. Original processing methods: Around 76 million unique TCR beta chains, 8.5 million to 14 million shared, were counted in a later analysis. Only in-frame clones appear in the TCRdb table, and some are missing; sequencing was by immunoSEQ multiplex PCR. V, J and clone size were drawn from that table, and D and trimming were deduced from the DNA. Here the sample spans about 140,000 clones, 73% being singletons. There are 16 residues in the CDR3. The germline V gene has CDR1 ENHRY and CDR2 SYGVKD. The V and J ends lost 2 bases and 1 base, in that order; junction bases with no gene match: 0.

The receptor was isolated from a woman between 40 and 55 years old in good health and CMV-seronegative. V gene TRBV10-3 combines with J gene TRBJ2-3; 13 bases line up with TRBD2. The specimen sequenced was PBMCs. This chain's CDR3 is CAISEGTSGGTDTQYF. The CDR3 DNA is TGTGCCATCAGTGAGGGGACTAGCGGGGGCACAGATACGCAGTATTTT.